This T cell receptor beta chain was sequenced for a study of T cell responses to AZD1222 COVID-19 vaccine. Profiling relied on immunoSEQ multiplex PCR, and the TCRdb table lists in-frame clones only, not all of them. The data show about 160,000 clones, around 92% seen once. The length of the CDR3 is 15 residues. Germline V lookup: CDR1 KGHDR, CDR2 SFDVKD. J gave up 6 bases and V 3 bases, and 9 bases lay outside the gene matches. Sequencing was performed on peripheral blood, taken on day 0 of MenACWY control vaccination. This receptor was identified in an adult in good health. The chain links TRBV24-1 to TRBJ1-1; the match to TRBD1 covers 7 bases. In nucleotides, the CDR3 is TGTGCCACCAGTGATACAGGGGCGGTAAAATCTGAAGCTTTCTTT. Residues: CATSDTGAVKSEAFF.